This TCR beta chain comes out of a study of CD8+ T cells in alopecia areata. CDR1 SQVTM and CDR2 ANQGSEA come from the germline V gene. The CDR3 runs 13 residues. The V and J ends lost 6 bases and 1 base respectively, with 13 bases between them. The treatment: oral pan-JAK inhibitor, 5-10 mg twice daily. As part of sample collection, lesional scalp punch biopsies and peripheral blood were taken from alopecia areata patients. Extracted RNA was reverse transcribed into cDNA, the sequencing template. Profiling relied on immunoSEQ multiplex PCR, and the TCRdb table lists in-frame clones only, not all of them. This table has some 190,000 clones, around three fifths appearing once.

The source is a human donor with alopecia areata. The gene calls are TRBV29-1 and TRBJ2-7, with D uncertain. The sequencing here drew on CD4+ T cells sorted from blood, taken at roughly week 49, from a patient treated with tofacitinib. The CDR3 DNA is TGCAGCGTACGTCTTCGAACTTCCTACGAGCAGTACTTC. Amino acid sequence: CSVRLRTSYEQYF.